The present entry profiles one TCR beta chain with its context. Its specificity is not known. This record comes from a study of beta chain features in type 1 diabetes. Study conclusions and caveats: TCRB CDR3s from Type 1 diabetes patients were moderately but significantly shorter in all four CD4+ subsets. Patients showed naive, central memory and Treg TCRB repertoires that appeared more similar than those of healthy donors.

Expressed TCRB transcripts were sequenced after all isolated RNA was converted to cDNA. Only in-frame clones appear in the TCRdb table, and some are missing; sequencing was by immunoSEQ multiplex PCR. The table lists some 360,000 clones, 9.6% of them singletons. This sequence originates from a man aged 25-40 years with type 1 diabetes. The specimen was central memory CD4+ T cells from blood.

CDR3 region: CASSLQRGTAYGYTF. The CDR3 nucleotides are TGTGCCAGCAGCCTACAAAGGGGGACAGCATATGGCTACACCTTC. The chain carries TRBV6-1 and TRBJ1-2; 7 bases map to TRBD1. Germline V CDR1 and CDR2: MNHNS, SASEGT. V lost 6 bases, J lost 5 bases, and 12 bases stayed unmatched. The CDR3 spans 15 residues.